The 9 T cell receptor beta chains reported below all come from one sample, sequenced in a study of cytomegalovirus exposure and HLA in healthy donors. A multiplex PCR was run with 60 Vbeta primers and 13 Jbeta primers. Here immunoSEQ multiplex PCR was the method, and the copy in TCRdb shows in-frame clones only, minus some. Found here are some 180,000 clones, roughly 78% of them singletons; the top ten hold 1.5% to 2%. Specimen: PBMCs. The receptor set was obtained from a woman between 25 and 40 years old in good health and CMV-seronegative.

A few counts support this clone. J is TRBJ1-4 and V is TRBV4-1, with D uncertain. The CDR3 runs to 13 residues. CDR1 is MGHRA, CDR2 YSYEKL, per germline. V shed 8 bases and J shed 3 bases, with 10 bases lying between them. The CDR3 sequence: CASALGANEKLFF. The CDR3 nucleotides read TGCGCCAGCGCCCTAGGCGCTAATGAAAAACTGTTTTTT.

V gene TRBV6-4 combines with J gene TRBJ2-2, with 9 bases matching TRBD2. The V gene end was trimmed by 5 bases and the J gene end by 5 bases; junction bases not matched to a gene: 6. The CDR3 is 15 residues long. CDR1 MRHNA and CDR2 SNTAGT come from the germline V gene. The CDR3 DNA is TGTGCCAGCAGTCCACCTACTAGCGGGACCGGGGAGCTGTTTTTT. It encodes CASSPPTSGTGELFF.

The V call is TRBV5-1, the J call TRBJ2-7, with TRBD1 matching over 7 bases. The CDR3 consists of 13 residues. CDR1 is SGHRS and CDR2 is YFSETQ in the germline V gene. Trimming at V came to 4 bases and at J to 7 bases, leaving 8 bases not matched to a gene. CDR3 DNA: TGCGCCAGCAGCGGAGACAGGGCTGGGGAGCAGTACTTC. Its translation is CASSGDRAGEQYF.

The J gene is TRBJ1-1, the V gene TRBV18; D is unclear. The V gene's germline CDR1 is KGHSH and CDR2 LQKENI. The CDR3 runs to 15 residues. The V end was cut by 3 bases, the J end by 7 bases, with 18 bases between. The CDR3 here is CASSPSTGNGVEAFF. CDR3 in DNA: TGTGCCAGCTCACCGTCGACCGGGAACGGAGTTGAAGCTTTCTTT. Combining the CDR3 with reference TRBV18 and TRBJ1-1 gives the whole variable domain NAGVMQNPRHLVRRRGQEARLRCSPMKGHSHVYWYRQLPEEGLKFMVYLQKENIIDESGMPKERFSAEFPKEGPSILRIQQVVRGDSAAYFCASSPSTGNGVEAFFGQGTRLTVV.

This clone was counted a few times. The CDR3 here is CSVEGGHLMFF. The CDR3 region has the DNA TGCAGCGTTGAAGGGGGACACCTGATGTTTTTT. This chain uses TRBV29-1 with TRBJ1-4; possibly TRBD1 for D (6 bases). Trimming removed 1 base at V and 15 bases at J, with 12 bases between. CDR3 length: 11 amino acids. Germline V gene sequence: CDR1 SQVTM, CDR2 ANQGSEA.

In DNA form, the CDR3 reads TGCGCCAGCAGCTTGGCCGGTTTGGAGCCCCAGCATTTT. Its protein is CASSLAGLEPQHF. J is TRBJ1-5 and V is TRBV5-1; D is ambiguous. The germline CDR1 and CDR2 sequences are SGHRS and YFSETQ. This CDR3 contains 13 residues. Between the trimmed V and J ends, which lost 0 bases and 8 bases, there was a span of 9 bases.

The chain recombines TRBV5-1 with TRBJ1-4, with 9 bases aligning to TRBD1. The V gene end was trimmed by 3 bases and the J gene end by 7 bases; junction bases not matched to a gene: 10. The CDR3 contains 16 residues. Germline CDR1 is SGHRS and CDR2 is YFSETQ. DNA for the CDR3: TGCGCCAGCAGCTCGGACAGGGGAGGGGGGAGTGAAAAACTGTTTTTT. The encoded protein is CASSSDRGGGSEKLFF.

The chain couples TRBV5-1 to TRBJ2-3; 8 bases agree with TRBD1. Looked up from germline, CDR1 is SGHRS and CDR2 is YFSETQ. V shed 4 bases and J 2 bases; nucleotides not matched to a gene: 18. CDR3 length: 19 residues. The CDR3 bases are TGCGCCAGCAGCCCCGAACACTCGCAGGGGGCGCTGGACACAGATACGCAGTATTTT. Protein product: CASSPEHSQGALDTDTQYF.

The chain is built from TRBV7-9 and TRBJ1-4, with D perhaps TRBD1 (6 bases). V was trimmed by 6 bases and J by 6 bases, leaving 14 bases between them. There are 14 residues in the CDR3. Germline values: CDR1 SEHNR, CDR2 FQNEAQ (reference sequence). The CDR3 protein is CASSLQDRYEKLFF. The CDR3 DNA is TGTGCCAGCAGTTTGCAGGACAGATATGAAAAACTGTTTTTT.